The entry below describes one T cell receptor beta chain. The sample comes from a study of blood T cell repertoires in COVID-19. Study as a whole: Sites across the United States, Italy and Spain contributed samples from acute and convalescent COVID-19. In each case, the material was cDNA or gDNA derived from T cells, B-cell-depleted T cells, or PBMCs.

In germline, CDR1 is SGHDT, CDR2 YYEEEE. Trimming left V 0 bases short and J 2 bases short, with 8 bases between. This CDR3 comprises 14 residues. Assay: immunoSEQ multiplex PCR; the TCRdb copy retains only in-frame clones and omits some. The sample lists about 280,000 clones, approximately 85% occurring once. The specimen sequenced was peripheral blood. This TCR was recovered from a man aged 45 to 65 with active or convalescent COVID-19. This rearrangement joins TRBV5-6 to TRBJ1-1; D ambiguous. The chain's CDR3 is CASSLGSTNTEAFF. In nucleotides, the CDR3 is TGTGCCAGCAGCTTGGGGAGCACTAACACTGAAGCTTTCTTT.